This entry concerns a single T cell receptor beta chain. Enrolment of Seattle patients took place during active infection, and they were followed longitudinally. The sample is drawn from a study of blood T cell repertoires in COVID-19. Study-wide context: The origin of the acute and convalescent COVID-19 samples was the United States, Italy and Spain. T cells, B-cell-depleted T cells, or PBMCs supplied cDNA or gDNA.

Original handling: Estimation of nucleated cell counts relied on the amplification of reference gene primers. Assay: immunoSEQ multiplex PCR; the TCRdb copy retains only in-frame clones and omits some. V, J and clone size derive from that table, while D and trimming were established from the DNA sequence. The table shows a few hundred thousand clones, with roughly nine tenths occurring only once. The source of this sequence is a woman aged 25 to 39 with COVID-19, enrolled during active disease. The material sequenced was peripheral blood.

CDR3 amino acids: CASSLVGTGINYTF. CDR3 nucleotide sequence: TGCGCCAGCAGCCTGGTAGGGACAGGGATTAACTACACCTTC. This chain connects TRBV5-1 to TRBJ1-2; 9 positions agree with TRBD1. With 4 bases clipped from V and 10 bases from J, the junction kept 11 bases outside the gene matches. The CDR3 is 14 amino acids. The germline V gene encodes CDR1 SGHRS and CDR2 YFSETQ. The variable domain in full, completed from reference TRBV5-1 and TRBJ1-2, reads KAGVTQTPRYLIKTRGQQVTLSCSPISGHRSVSWYQQTPGQGLQFLFEYFSETQRNKGNFPGRFSGRQFSNSRSEMNVSTLELGDSALYLCASSLVGTGINYTFGSGTRLTVV.